A single sample gave rise to the 28 T cell receptor beta chains below, sequenced in a study of response to subunit inactivated influenza vaccine (dated by TCRdb to about 2018). The method was RT-PCR. Reads for this sample came from an Illumina HiSeq 2500. Using fastp at Q25 and MiXCR, TCRdb reprocessed the public reads and kept productive beta chains. Each entry merges the rows of one CDR3 protein and shows their most common DNA and genes. This sample is represented by 700,000 to 900,000 distinct CDR3 sequences; 20% to 25% of them were singletons. The ten largest make up 10% of the sample. The starting material was PBMCs from blood, obtained approximately 5 days after vaccination. All receptors come from a man aged 50 or older who received an inactivated influenza vaccine. Donor details come from another sample of the same person, matched by shared clones.

The table lists this clonotype with many counts. The V and J genes are TRBV12-3 or TRBV12-4 and TRBJ2-7, with 9 bases matching TRBD1. V lost 2 bases to trimming and J lost 4 bases; unmatched junction nucleotides: 6. This CDR3 has 15 amino acids. The CDR3 nucleotides are TGTGCCAGCAGTTTACGGGGGGACAGGGTATACGAGCAGTACTTC. It encodes CASSLRGDRVYEQYF.

This clonotype showed up just once. CDR3 residues: CASSFVAGGVSEQYF. DNA for the CDR3: TGTGCCAGCAGCTTTGTGGCGGGAGGAGTAAGCGAGCAGTACTTC. J is TRBJ2-7 and V is TRBV7-9; 8 bases map to TRBD2. Germline values: CDR1 SEHNR, CDR2 FQNEAQ (reference sequence). The CDR3 runs to 15 residues. The trim removed 3 bases at V and 6 bases at J, leaving 10 bases unmatched.

This clonotype was picked up one time. The chain combines TRBV15 with TRBJ1-5; TRBD1 is a possible D gene (5 bases). V shed 5 bases and J shed 6 bases, with 14 bases lying between them. This CDR3 is 14 amino acids long. Germline-derived CDR1 and CDR2 are LNHNV and YYDKDF (reference sequence). The CDR3 region is CATSGGTPGQPQHF. The CDR3 coding sequence is TGTGCCACCAGCGGCGGGACCCCAGGTCAGCCCCAGCATTTT.

This clonotype was counted many times. The rearrangement joins TRBV28 to TRBJ2-5, with no clear D. The CDR3 runs 13 residues. Trimming took 7 bases from V and 2 from J, leaving 11 bases between them. The V gene's germline CDR1 is MDHEN and CDR2 SYDVKM. CDR3 DNA: TGTGCCAGCACCCTGCCAGGACAAGAGACCCAGTACTTC. This translates into CASTLPGQETQYF.

This chain links TRBV5-1 with TRBJ2-1; no definite D call. With 4 bases removed from V and 10 bases from J, the gap between germline ends came to 6 bases. Germline CDR1 SGHRS, CDR2 YFSETQ. CDR3 length equals 10 residues. CDR3 protein: CASSQIEQFF. CDR3 DNA sequence: TGCGCCAGCAGCCAGATAGAGCAGTTCTTC. Using reference TRBV5-1 and TRBJ2-1 for the parts outside the CDR3, the full variable domain is KAGVTQTPRYLIKTRGQQVTLSCSPISGHRSVSWYQQTPGQGLQFLFEYFSETQRNKGNFPGRFSGRQFSNSRSEMNVSTLELGDSALYLCASSQIEQFFGPGTRLTVL.

This chain joins TRBV4-2 and TRBJ2-5, with TRBD2 matching 9 bases. V dropped 0 bases and J dropped 7; count of bases not matched to a gene: 9. CDR1 LGHNA and CDR2 YNFKEQ come from the germline V gene. This CDR3 contains 16 residues. This CDR3 is CASSQELWTSAMTQYF. CDR3 in DNA: TGTGCCAGCAGCCAAGAGCTTTGGACTAGCGCAATGACCCAGTACTTC.

Here the CDR3 reads CASSFLGLSINNSPLHF. The CDR3 DNA reads as TGTGCCAGCAGTTTTTTAGGATTGAGCATAAATAATTCACCCCTCCACTTT. The chain links TRBV12-3 or TRBV12-4 to TRBJ1-6; D uncertain. Trimming removed 3 bases from V and 5 bases from J, with 17 bases in between. This CDR3 is built from 17 residues.

Only a few counts were recorded for this clonotype. This sequence joins TRBV12-5 and TRBJ1-1, with D possibly matching TRBD1 (6 bases). The V end was cut by 6 bases, the J end by 11 bases, with 16 bases between. CDR3 size: 12 residues. Germline V gives CDR1 LGHNT, CDR2 FRNRAP. This chain's CDR3 is CASGRDTLRAFF. Here the CDR3 DNA reads TGTGCTAGTGGCCGGGACACCCTGCGCGCTTTCTTT.

This chain connects TRBV7-9 to TRBJ1-1; perhaps TRBD1 as D (6 bases). The V gene lost 4 bases and the J gene lost 4 bases, with 19 bases spanning the gap. This CDR3 is built from 16 residues. CDR1 SEHNR and CDR2 FQNEAQ come from the germline V gene (reference sequence). The chain's CDR3 is CASSSPGGSGATEAFF. The CDR3 DNA is TGTGCCAGCAGCTCACCGGGGGGGTCAGGGGCCACTGAAGCTTTCTTT. Looking up the rest from reference TRBV7-9 and TRBJ1-1 gives the full variable domain: DTGVSQNPRHKITKRGQNVTFRCDPISEHNRLYWYRQTLGQGPEFLTYFQNEAQLEKSRLLSDRFSAERPKGSFSTLEIQRTEQGDSAMYLCASSSPGGSGATEAFFGQGTRLTVV.

The CDR3 DNA reads as TGTGCCACCAGTGATACGGCCGGGACTGTAACAGATACGCAGTATTTT. Its translation is CATSDTAGTVTDTQYF. The chain is built from TRBV24-1 and TRBJ2-3, with D possibly matching TRBD2 (6 bases). Germline lookup yields CDR1 KGHDR and CDR2 SFDVKD. The CDR3 extends over 16 amino acids. V was pared by 3 bases and J by 3 bases, with 15 bases between.

The chain recombines TRBV7-2 with TRBJ2-6; no clear D gene. The CDR3 spans 16 residues. Germline values: CDR1 SGHTA, CDR2 FQGNSA. V lost 4 bases to trimming and J lost 0 bases, with 10 bases between them. CDR3 sequence: CASSSTALSGANVLTF. CDR3 nucleotides: TGTGCCAGCAGCTCGACGGCACTCTCTGGGGCCAACGTCCTGACTTTC.

The chain couples TRBV12-3 or TRBV12-4 to TRBJ2-4; TRBD1 might be the D (7 bases). The CDR3 is 16 amino acids. With 5 bases removed from V and 6 bases from J, the gap between germline ends came to 20 bases. CDR3 DNA sequence: TGTGCCAGCAGTCGGAGGGGGCAGGCCCCGGGAAACATTCAGTACTTC. It yields the protein CASSRRGQAPGNIQYF.

This chain links TRBV5-1 with TRBJ1-4, with TRBD1 matching over 9 bases. J lost 5 bases, V lost 4 bases, and 6 bases had no gene match. This CDR3 spans 15 amino acids. In germline, CDR1 is SGHRS, CDR2 YFSETQ. The CDR3 here is CASSGTGGANEKLFF. CDR3 coding DNA: TGCGCCAGCAGCGGAACAGGGGGCGCGAATGAAAAACTGTTTTTT.

This chain uses TRBV6-5 with TRBJ2-2; TRBD2 matches at 13 bases. J gave up 3 bases and V 4 bases, and 5 bases lay outside the gene matches. CDR3 length: 17 residues. The germline gives CDR1 MNHEY, CDR2 SVGAGI. CDR3 DNA: TGTGCCAGCAGTTCAACTAGCGGGAGGGCTTACACCGGGGAGCTGTTTTTT. It codes for CASSSTSGRAYTGELFF.

This clonotype was counted between two and nine times. The chain recombines TRBV20-1 with TRBJ2-3, with D perhaps matching TRBD2 (5 bases). The CDR3 contains 13 residues. The V end was cut by 3 bases, the J end by 6 bases, with 13 bases between. In germline, CDR1 is DFQATT, CDR2 SNEGSKA (reference sequence). The CDR3 DNA reads TGCAGTGCTAGGGTACGGGGTCGGGATACGCAGTATTTT. It yields the protein CSARVRGRDTQYF.

This clonotype was counted once. The chain joins TRBV12-3 or TRBV12-4 to TRBJ2-4, with TRBD2 matching 7 bases. The CDR3 extends over 15 amino acids. Losses at the gene ends were 3 bases for V and 3 bases for J; bases not matched to a gene: 5. The DNA for the CDR3 is TGTGCCAGCAGTTTTGGGGGGGATGGCAAAAACATTCAGTACTTC. It encodes CASSFGGDGKNIQYF.

This clonotype was recorded a few times. V gene TRBV11-2 combines with J gene TRBJ2-5, with TRBD2 matching over 11 bases. This CDR3 is 16 amino acids long. Germline CDR1 SGHAT, CDR2 FQNNGV. The V segment lost 4 bases and the J segment 5 bases; nucleotides outside the gene matches: 9. Here the CDR3 reads CASSSFSGGALETQYF. CDR3 in DNA: TGTGCCAGCAGCTCCTTTAGCGGGGGGGCTCTGGAGACCCAGTACTTC.

This sequence joins TRBV7-9 and TRBJ2-1; 13 bases fit TRBD2. The CDR3 length is 15 residues. Per germline, CDR1 SEHNR and CDR2 FQNEAQ (reference sequence). With V trimmed by 4 bases and J by 9 bases, 6 bases remained unmatched. CDR3 region: CASSSTSGRAGEQFF. CDR3 sequence (DNA): TGTGCCAGCAGCTCTACTAGCGGGAGGGCCGGTGAGCAGTTCTTC.

This clonotype was counted only a few times. The rearrangement joins TRBV20-1 to TRBJ2-1, with TRBD2 matching over 14 bases. The CDR3 has 17 residues. CDR1 and CDR2 (germline): DFQATT, SNEGSKA (reference sequence). The V and J ends lost 2 bases and 7 bases, in that order; junction bases with no gene match: 10. CDR3 in DNA: TGCAGTGCTAGACCTATCCGACTAGCGGGAGGGGGTAATGAGCAGTTCTTC. This gives the protein CSARPIRLAGGGNEQFF.

The chain joins TRBV10-3 to TRBJ2-2; TRBD2 matches 10 bases. The length of the CDR3 is 16 residues. Germline V CDR1 and CDR2: ENHRY, SYGVKD. The ends lost 2 bases at V and 4 bases at J; junction bases unmatched: 4. The CDR3 reads CAISERLAGATGELFF. The CDR3 region has the DNA TGTGCCATCAGTGAGAGGCTAGCGGGGGCCACCGGGGAGCTGTTTTTT.

This sequence joins TRBV10-3 and TRBJ2-5; D may be TRBD1 (6 bases). The V gene lost 6 bases and the J gene lost 3 bases, with 8 bases spanning the gap. The CDR3 length is 12 residues. In germline, CDR1 is ENHRY, CDR2 SYGVKD. The chain's CDR3 is CAIRNREETQYF. For the CDR3, the DNA is TGTGCCATCAGGAACAGGGAAGAGACCCAGTACTTC.

The chain recombines TRBV6-1 with TRBJ2-6; D not resolved. The V end lost 8 bases, the J end lost 2 bases, and 7 bases lay between the germline ends. The CDR3 totals 13 residues. Germline V gene lookup returns CDR1 MNHNS and CDR2 SASEGT. The CDR3 spells CASVPAGANVLTF. The CDR3 DNA follows: TGTGCCAGCGTCCCCGCTGGGGCCAACGTCCTGACTTTC.

This clonotype was found a few times. V usage is TRBV11-2 and J usage is TRBJ2-1; D unresolved. The CDR3 has 12 residues. Per the germline V gene, CDR1 is SGHAT and CDR2 is FQNNGV. Trimming removed 7 bases from V and 7 bases from J, with 11 bases in between. The CDR3 DNA follows: TGTGCCAGCACCGACAATGATAATGAGCAGTTCTTC. It codes for CASTDNDNEQFF.

V gene TRBV7-9 combines with J gene TRBJ2-7; the D gene is possibly TRBD2 (5 bases). The germline V gene has CDR1 SEHNR and CDR2 FQNEAQ (reference sequence). CDR3 size: 13 residues. Trimming pared 1 base from V and 5 bases from J, leaving 9 bases between. As DNA, the CDR3 is TGTGCCAGCAGCTTAGACGGGGTCAACGAGCAGTACTTC. Its translation: CASSLDGVNEQYF.

This rearrangement joins TRBV4-2 to TRBJ1-2; perhaps TRBD1 as D (5 bases). CDR1 is LGHNA and CDR2 is YNFKEQ in the germline V gene. The CDR3 sequence is 17 residues long. Between the trimmed V and J ends, which lost 5 bases and 3 bases, there was a span of 22 bases. The CDR3 reads CASSVRDVGREDYGYTF. The CDR3 bases are TGTGCCAGCAGCGTACGGGACGTGGGGAGAGAAGACTATGGCTACACCTTC.

The chain combines TRBV20-1 with TRBJ2-5; 14 nucleotides agree with TRBD2. The ends lost 3 bases at V and 1 base at J; junction bases unmatched: 4. The CDR3 length is 16 residues. In germline, CDR1 is DFQATT, CDR2 SNEGSKA (reference sequence). CDR3 nucleotides: TGCAGTGCTAGGGGGACTAGCGGGAGTGTCCAAGAGACCCAGTACTTC. As protein: CSARGTSGSVQETQYF.

This rearrangement joins TRBV11-3 to TRBJ2-3; D is unresolved. The V gene lost 3 bases and the J gene lost 3 bases, with 10 bases spanning the gap. Germline CDR1 is SGHNT and CDR2 is YENEEA. The CDR3 is made up of 14 amino acids. The CDR3 bases are TGTGCCAGCAGCTTTGGAATGGATACAGATACGCAGTATTTT. It codes for CASSFGMDTDTQYF.

The rearrangement uses TRBV10-2 and TRBJ2-3, with TRBD2 identical over 13 bases. After removal of 4 bases from V and 6 bases from J, the junction contained 13 bases not matched to a gene. The CDR3 consists of 18 residues. Germline CDR1 WSHSY, CDR2 SAAADI. CDR3 bases: TGCGCCAGCAGTGTACCCGAACTAGCGGGGGGGCCGTGGGATACGCAGTATTTT. Its translation is CASSVPELAGGPWDTQYF.